This T cell receptor beta chain was found in a study of beta chain features in type 1 diabetes. Overall study findings and caveats: Among patients with Type 1 diabetes, TCRB CDR3s were moderately but significantly shorter in every one of the four CD4+ subsets.

As to this clone: What it binds is not known.

Expressed TCRB transcripts were sequenced after all isolated RNA was converted to cDNA. TCRdb keeps only in-frame clones here, not all; method: immunoSEQ multiplex PCR. The profile covers hundreds of thousands of clones, with roughly an eighth appearing a single time and 0.015% to 0.02% taken by the ten largest. Trimming removed 4 bases from V and 7 bases from J; junction bases left unmatched: 15. Germline V gives CDR1 SEHNR, CDR2 FQNEAQ (reference sequence). The CDR3 has 17 amino acids. The rearrangement links TRBV7-9 to TRBJ2-1, with 8 bases matching TRBD2. The TCR was taken from a man aged 25 to 40 with type 1 diabetes. The sequenced sample consisted of naive CD4+ T cells from blood. The chain's CDR3 is CASSSYPGLVVQNEQFF. CDR3 coding DNA: TGTGCCAGCAGCTCATATCCGGGACTAGTCGTTCAAAATGAGCAGTTCTTC. The whole variable domain, filled in from reference TRBV7-9 and TRBJ2-1, reads DTGVSQNPRHKITKRGQNVTFRCDPISEHNRLYWYRQTLGQGPEFLTYFQNEAQLEKSRLLSDRFSAERPKGSFSTLEIQRTEQGDSAMYLCASSSYPGLVVQNEQFFGPGTRLTVL.